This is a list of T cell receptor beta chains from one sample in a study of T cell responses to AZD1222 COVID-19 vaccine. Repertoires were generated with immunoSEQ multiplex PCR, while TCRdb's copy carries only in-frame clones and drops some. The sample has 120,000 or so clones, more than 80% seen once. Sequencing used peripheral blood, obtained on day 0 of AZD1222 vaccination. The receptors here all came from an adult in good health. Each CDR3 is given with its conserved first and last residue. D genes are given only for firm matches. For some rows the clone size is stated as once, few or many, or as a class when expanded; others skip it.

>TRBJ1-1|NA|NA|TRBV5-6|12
CASSFGKTEAFF
TGTGCCAGCAGCTTCGGTAAGACTGAAGCTTTCTTT
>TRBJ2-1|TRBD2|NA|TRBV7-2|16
CASSFGGASGINEQFF
TGTGCCAGCAGCTTTGGCGGTGCTAGCGGGATTAATGAGCAGTTCTTC
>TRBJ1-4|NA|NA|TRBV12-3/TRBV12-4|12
CASSDGPEKLFF
TGTGCCAGCAGTGATGGTCCAGAAAAACTGTTTTTT
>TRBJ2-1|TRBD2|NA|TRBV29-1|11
CSGLADNEQFF
TGCAGCGGACTAGCGGACAATGAGCAGTTCTTC
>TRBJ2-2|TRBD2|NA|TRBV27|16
CASSFLTSGNTGELFF
TGTGCCAGCAGTTTTTTGACTAGCGGGAACACCGGGGAGCTGTTTTTT
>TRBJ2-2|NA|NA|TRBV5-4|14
CASSLGQDTGELFF
TGTGCCAGCAGCTTGGGTCAGGACACCGGGGAGCTGTTTTTT
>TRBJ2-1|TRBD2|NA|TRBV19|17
CASSPSEGLSTYNEQFF
TGTGCCAGTAGTCCCTCGGAGGGACTATCGACCTACAATGAGCAGTTCTTC
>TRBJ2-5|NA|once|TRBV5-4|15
CASSPPLAREKTQYF
TGTGCCAGCTCACCTCCCCTGGCGCGGGAAAAGACCCAGTACTTC
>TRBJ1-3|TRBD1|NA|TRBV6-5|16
CASSSGGTASGNTIYF
TGTGCCAGCAGTTCCGGAGGGACAGCCTCTGGAAACACCATATATTTT
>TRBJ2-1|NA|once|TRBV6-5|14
CASSYSGSRGEQFF
TGTGCCAGCAGTTACTCGGGGTCTAGGGGTGAGCAGTTCTTC
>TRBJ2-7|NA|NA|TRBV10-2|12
CASSVLSGEQYF
TGCGCCAGCAGTGTGCTGTCGGGAGAGCAGTACTTC
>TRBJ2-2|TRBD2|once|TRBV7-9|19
CASSFPGTSGRAPTGELFF
TGTGCCAGCAGCTTTCCCGGGACTAGCGGGAGGGCCCCCACCGGGGAGCTGTTTTTT
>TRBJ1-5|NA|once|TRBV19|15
CASSMREMGNQPQHF
TGTGCCAGTAGTATGAGGGAAATGGGCAATCAGCCCCAGCATTTT
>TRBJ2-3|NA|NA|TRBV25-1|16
CASSEGSAGYTDTQYF
TGTGCCAGCAGTGAGGGGTCGGCGGGATACACAGATACGCAGTATTTT
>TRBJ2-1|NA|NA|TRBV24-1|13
CATSEAARFEQFF
TGTGCCACCAGTGAAGCCGCCCGGTTCGAGCAGTTCTTC
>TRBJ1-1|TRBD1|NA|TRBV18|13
CASLRGMNTEAFF
TGTGCCAGTCTCAGGGGGATGAACACTGAAGCTTTCTTT
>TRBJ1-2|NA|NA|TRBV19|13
CASSTQVNYGYTF
TGTGCCAGTAGTACTCAAGTTAACTATGGCTACACCTTC
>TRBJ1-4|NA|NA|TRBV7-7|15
CASSPIGFGPEKLFF
TGTGCCAGCAGCCCGATAGGATTCGGGCCTGAAAAACTGTTTTTT
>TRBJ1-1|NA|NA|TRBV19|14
CASRFGGTGTEAFF
TGTGCCAGCAGATTCGGGGGCACGGGGACTGAAGCTTTCTTT
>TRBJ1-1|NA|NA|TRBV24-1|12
CATRRADTEAFF
TGTGCCACCAGGAGGGCGGACACTGAAGCTTTCTTT
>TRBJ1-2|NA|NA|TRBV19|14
CASTLGLADYGYTF
TGTGCCAGTACCCTGGGGCTCGCGGATTATGGCTACACCTTC
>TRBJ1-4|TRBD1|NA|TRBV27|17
CASSLSHLTGGNEKLFF
TGTGCCAGCAGTTTATCCCACCTGACAGGGGGAAATGAAAAACTGTTTTTT
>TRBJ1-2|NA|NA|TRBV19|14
CASSTQRGNYGYTF
TGTGCCAGTAGTACACAGAGGGGAAACTATGGCTACACCTTC
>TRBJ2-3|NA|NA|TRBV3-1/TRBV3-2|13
CASSQDEADTQYF
TGTGCCAGCAGCCAAGATGAGGCAGATACGCAGTATTTT
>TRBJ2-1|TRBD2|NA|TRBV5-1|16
CASSLGASGWGSEQFF
TGCGCCAGCAGCTTAGGGGCTAGCGGGTGGGGCAGTGAGCAGTTCTTC
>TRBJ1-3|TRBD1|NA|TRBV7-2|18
CASSFPDRDRYSGNTIYF
TGTGCCAGCAGCTTTCCGGATAGGGACAGATACTCTGGAAACACCATATATTTT
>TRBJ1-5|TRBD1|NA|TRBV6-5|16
CASSWLGQGGRQPQHF
TGTGCCAGCAGTTGGCTAGGACAGGGGGGACGGCAGCCCCAGCATTTT
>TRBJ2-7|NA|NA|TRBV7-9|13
CASSRRGAYEQYF
TGTGCCAGCAGCCGTAGGGGGGCCTACGAGCAGTACTTC
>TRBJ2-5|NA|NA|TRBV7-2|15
CASSSGRGPNGGQYF
TGTGCCAGCAGCTCAGGCCGGGGACCCAATGGTGGCCAGTACTTC
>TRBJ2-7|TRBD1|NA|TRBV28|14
CASSSRDSSYEQYF
TGTGCCAGCAGTTCACGGGACAGCTCCTACGAGCAGTACTTC
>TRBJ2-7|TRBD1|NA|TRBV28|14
CASSLGTGNYEQYF
TGTGCCAGCAGTTTGGGGACAGGGAACTACGAGCAGTACTTC
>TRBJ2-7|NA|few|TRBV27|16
CASSLWGSAGSYEQYF
TGTGCCAGCAGTTTATGGGGCAGCGCTGGCTCCTACGAGCAGTACTTC
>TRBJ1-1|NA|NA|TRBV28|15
CASSYGGVRNTEAFF
TGTGCCAGCAGTTATGGGGGTGTGCGGAACACTGAAGCTTTCTTT
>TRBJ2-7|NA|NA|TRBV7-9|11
CASSPSYEQYF
TGTGCCAGCAGCCCTTCCTACGAGCAGTACTTC
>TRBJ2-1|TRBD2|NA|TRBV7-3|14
CASTFIAGGGEQFF
TGTGCCAGCACCTTCATAGCGGGAGGGGGAGAGCAGTTCTTC
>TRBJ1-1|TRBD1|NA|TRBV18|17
CASSLDRGHWANTEAFF
TGTGCCAGCTCCCTCGACAGGGGGCATTGGGCGAACACTGAAGCTTTCTTT
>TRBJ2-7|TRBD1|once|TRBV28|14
CASSVTGGAYEQYF
TGTGCCAGCAGTGTGACAGGGGGGGCCTACGAGCAGTACTTC
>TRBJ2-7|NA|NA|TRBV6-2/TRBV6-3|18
CASSVTVGGSGFGYEQYF
TGTGCCAGCAGTGTGACAGTTGGGGGCAGTGGTTTTGGGTACGAGCAGTACTTC
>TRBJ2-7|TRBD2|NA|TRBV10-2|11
CASGAGGTPYF
TGCGCCAGCGGGGCGGGAGGGACCCCGTACTTC
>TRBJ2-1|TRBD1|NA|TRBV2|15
CASMRPGTGGNEQFF
TGTGCCAGCATGAGGCCCGGGACAGGCGGGAATGAGCAGTTCTTC
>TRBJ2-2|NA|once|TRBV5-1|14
CASSLSNGAGELFF
TGCGCCAGCAGCTTGTCTAACGGAGCCGGGGAGCTGTTTTTT
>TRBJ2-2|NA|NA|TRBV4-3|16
CASSRTGTLSTGELFF
TGCGCCAGCAGCCGAACCGGGACTCTGAGCACCGGGGAGCTGTTTTTT
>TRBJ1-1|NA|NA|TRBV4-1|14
CASSLGRSYTEAFF
TGCGCCAGCAGCCTGGGACGGAGTTACACTGAAGCTTTCTTT
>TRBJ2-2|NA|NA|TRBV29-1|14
CSVGPKQDPGELFF
TGCAGCGTTGGTCCAAAACAGGATCCCGGGGAGCTGTTTTTT
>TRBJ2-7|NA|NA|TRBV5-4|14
CASSPQWAAGEQYF
TGTGCCAGCAGCCCCCAGTGGGCGGCTGGGGAGCAGTACTTC
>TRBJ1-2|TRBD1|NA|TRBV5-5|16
CASSSLSRGALYGYTF
TGTGCCAGCAGCTCCCTGAGCAGGGGGGCCCTCTATGGCTACACCTTC
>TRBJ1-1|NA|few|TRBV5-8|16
CASSLVPAYMNTEAFF
TGTGCCAGCAGCTTGGTGCCAGCATACATGAACACTGAAGCTTTCTTT
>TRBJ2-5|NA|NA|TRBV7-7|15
CASSLGGGGQETQYF
TGTGCTAGCAGCTTAGGTGGTGGGGGGCAAGAGACCCAGTACTTC
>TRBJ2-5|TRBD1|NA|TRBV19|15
CASSVAGTDIETQYF
TGTGCCAGTAGCGTAGCCGGGACAGACATTGAGACCCAGTACTTC
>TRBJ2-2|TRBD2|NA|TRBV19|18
CASLPPGLAGGMVGELFF
TGTGCCAGTTTACCTCCGGGACTAGCGGGAGGAATGGTCGGGGAGCTGTTTTTT
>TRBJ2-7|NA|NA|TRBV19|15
CASSIESGLTYEQYF
TGTGCCAGTAGTATTGAGTCGGGACTCACCTACGAGCAGTACTTC